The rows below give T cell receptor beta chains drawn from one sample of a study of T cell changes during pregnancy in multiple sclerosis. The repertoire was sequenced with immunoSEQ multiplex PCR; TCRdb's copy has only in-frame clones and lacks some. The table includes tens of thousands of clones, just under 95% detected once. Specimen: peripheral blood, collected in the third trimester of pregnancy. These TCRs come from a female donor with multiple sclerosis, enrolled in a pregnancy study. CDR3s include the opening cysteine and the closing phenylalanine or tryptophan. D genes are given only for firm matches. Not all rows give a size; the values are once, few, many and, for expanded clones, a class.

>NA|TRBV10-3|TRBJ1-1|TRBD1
CAIRRTGGMNTEAFF
TGTGCCATCAGGAGGACAGGGGGAATGAACACTGAAGCTTTCTTT
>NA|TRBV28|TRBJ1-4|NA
CASSPGGGLNILFF
TGTGCCAGCAGTCCCGGAGGCGGTTTAAATATCCTGTTTTTT
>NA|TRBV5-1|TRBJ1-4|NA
CASSAYGSTNEKLFF
TGCGCCAGCAGCGCCTACGGTTCAACTAATGAAAAACTGTTTTTT
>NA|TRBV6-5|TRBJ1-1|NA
CASSYSIAVLSEAFF
TGTGCCAGCAGTTACTCGATCGCAGTACTATCTGAAGCTTTCTTT
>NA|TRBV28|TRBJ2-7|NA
CASRLQGSLHEQYF
TGTGCCAGCAGGCTACAGGGATCTCTCCACGAGCAGTACTTC
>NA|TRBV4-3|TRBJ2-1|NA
CASSQDEAERPYNEQFF
TGCGCCAGCAGCCAAGATGAGGCGGAGCGGCCCTACAATGAGCAGTTCTTC
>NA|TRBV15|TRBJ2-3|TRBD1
CATSRDRDLTDTQYF
TGTGCCACCAGCCGGGACAGAGACTTAACAGATACGCAGTATTTT
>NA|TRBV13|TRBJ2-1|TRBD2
CASSLGTSGNEQFF
TGTGCCAGCAGCCTCGGGACTAGCGGAAATGAGCAGTTCTTC
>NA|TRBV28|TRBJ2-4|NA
CASSLYGRELAKNIQYF
TGTGCCAGCAGTTTATACGGGCGGGAACTAGCCAAAAACATTCAGTACTTC
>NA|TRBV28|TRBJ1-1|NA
CASTPRGGNTEAFF
TGTGCCAGCACCCCGCGGGGGGGGAACACTGAAGCTTTCTTT
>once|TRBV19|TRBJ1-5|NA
CAIGDPRGGQPQHF
TGTGCCATCGGAGACCCCCGAGGTGGCCAGCCCCAGCATTTT
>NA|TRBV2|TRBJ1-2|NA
CASSASANYGYTF
TGTGCCAGCAGTGCGTCGGCTAACTATGGCTACACCTTC
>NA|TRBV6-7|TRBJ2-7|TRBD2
CASSGSGLAPHEQYF
TGTGCCAGCAGTGGATCGGGACTAGCGCCTCACGAGCAGTACTTC
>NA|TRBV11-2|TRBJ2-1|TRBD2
CASSFSGGQFF
TGTGCCAGCAGCTTCTCGGGAGGGCAGTTCTTC
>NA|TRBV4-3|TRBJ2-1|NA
CASSQDRGTYNEQFF
TGCGCCAGCAGCCAAGACCGGGGTACCTACAATGAGCAGTTCTTC
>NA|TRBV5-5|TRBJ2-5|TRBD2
CASSPTGGWGEQTQYF
TGTGCCAGCAGCCCCACGGGGGGGTGGGGCGAACAGACCCAGTACTTC
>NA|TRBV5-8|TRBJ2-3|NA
CASSLPAGSDTQYF
TGTGCCAGCAGCCTGCCTGCGGGATCAGATACGCAGTATTTT
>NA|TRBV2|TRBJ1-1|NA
CASRFSAGRMNTEAFF
TGTGCCAGCAGATTTAGCGCGGGACGGATGAACACTGAAGCTTTCTTT
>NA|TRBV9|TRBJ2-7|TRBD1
CASSVFGTGFHEQYF
TGTGCCAGCAGCGTATTTGGGACAGGGTTCCACGAGCAGTACTTC
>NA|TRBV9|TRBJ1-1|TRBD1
CASSVQGALGEAFF
TGTGCCAGCTCAGTACAGGGGGCCCTTGGTGAAGCTTTCTTT
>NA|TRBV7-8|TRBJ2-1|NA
CASSSQREGEFF
TGTGCCAGCAGCTCCCAGCGTGAGGGTGAGTTCTTC
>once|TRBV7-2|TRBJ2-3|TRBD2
CASSLEGAGVSTDTQYF
TGTGCCAGCAGCTTAGAGGGAGCGGGAGTATCCACAGATACGCAGTATTTT
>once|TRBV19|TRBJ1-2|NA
CASSIRDTLRHYGYTF
TGTGCCAGTAGTATCCGGGACACCCTTCGACACTATGGCTACACCTTC
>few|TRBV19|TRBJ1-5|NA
CASSTLPKPQHF
TGTGCCAGTAGTACCCTACCTAAGCCCCAGCATTTT
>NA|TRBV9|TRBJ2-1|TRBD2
CASSVSRSSGGKYNEQFF
TGTGCCAGCAGCGTTAGCAGGAGTTCGGGGGGAAAATACAATGAGCAGTTCTTC
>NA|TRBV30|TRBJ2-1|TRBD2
CAWSVRGGRDEQFF
TGTGCCTGGAGTGTGCGAGGAGGGAGGGATGAGCAGTTCTTC